These 5 T cell receptor beta chains originate from one sample sequenced in a study of blood T cell repertoires in COVID-19. Measured with immunoSEQ multiplex PCR; TCRdb has only the in-frame clones, and not every one. The table has around 64,000 clones, around 85% seen once. The sample was peripheral blood. The receptors originated from an elderly woman with acute or convalescent COVID-19.

This chain uses TRBV4-3 with TRBJ2-1, with 13 bases fitting TRBD2. Losses at the gene ends were 1 base for V and 9 bases for J; bases not matched to a gene: 12. This CDR3 is built from 18 residues. The V gene's germline CDR1 is LGHNA and CDR2 YSLEER. CDR3 amino acids: CASSQGTSGSLSRGEQFF. CDR3 in DNA: TGCGCCAGCAGCCAAGGGACTAGCGGGAGCCTTTCTAGGGGTGAGCAGTTCTTC.

This clone was seen once. This sequence joins TRBV4-3 and TRBJ2-1; a possible D gene is TRBD2 (5 bases). The CDR3 totals 17 residues. Germline loops: CDR1 LGHNA, CDR2 YSLEER. V lost 0 bases and J lost 7, with 19 bases in between. CDR3 residues: CASSQDLNGGPRNEQFF. The CDR3, as DNA: TGCGCCAGCAGCCAAGATCTTAATGGAGGCCCCAGGAATGAGCAGTTCTTC.

CDR3 nucleotide sequence: TGTGCCAGCAGTTCCCGACTAGCTAGCACAGATACGCAGTATTTT. Translating it yields CASSSRLASTDTQYF. The chain links TRBV27 to TRBJ2-3; 7 bases fit TRBD2. Germline CDR1 MNHEY, CDR2 SMNVEV (reference sequence). Germline trimming cut 4 bases from V and 0 bases from J; bases unmatched to any gene: 4. CDR3 length: 15 amino acids.

The rearrangement uses TRBV6-5 and TRBJ1-3; D gene ambiguous. Deletions cut 2 bases from V and 0 bases from J, with 8 bases between. The germline V gene has CDR1 MNHEY and CDR2 SVGAGI. This CDR3 is 15 amino acids long. CDR3 protein: CASSYGWYSGNTIYF. CDR3 sequence (DNA): TGTGCCAGCAGTTACGGCTGGTACTCTGGAAACACCATATATTTT.

The chain employs TRBV7-3 and TRBJ2-2, with 7 bases fitting TRBD2. This CDR3 contains 18 residues. Per germline, CDR1 SGHTA and CDR2 FQGTGA. Germline trimming cut 2 bases from V and 0 bases from J; bases unmatched to any gene: 9. The CDR3 nucleotides read TGTGCCAGCAGCTTATTGCCTAGCGGAAGAACGAACACCGGGGAGCTGTTTTTT. This sequence encodes CASSLLPSGRTNTGELFF.